The present T cell receptor beta chain was sequenced within a study of blood T cell repertoires in COVID-19. This clone has a single count. Individuals aged about 18 to 95 years were recruited from approximately 22 US areas. TCRdb keeps only in-frame clones here, not all; method: immunoSEQ multiplex PCR. The repertoire holds 200,000 or so clones, with about 90% as singletons. The receptor was isolated from a young woman who had recovered from COVID-19. The sample was PBMCs or T cells enriched from blood (not recorded which).

The CDR3 sequence: CASSTTGTLNQPQHF. The CDR3 region has the DNA TGTGCCAGCAGTACCACCGGGACACTTAATCAGCCCCAGCATTTT. The rearrangement joins TRBV27 to TRBJ1-5; TRBD1 is a possible D gene (6 bases). V shed 5 bases and J shed 4 bases, with 15 bases lying between them. Germline V gene lookup returns CDR1 MNHEY and CDR2 SMNVEV (reference sequence). The CDR3 has 15 amino acids.